The clone carrying this T cell receptor (beta chain) was found once. The antigen remains unidentified. A junction end diverges from the germline sequence, so it may reflect a read error. CDR1 and CDR2 (germline): ENHRY, SYGVKD. The CDR3 sequence is 15 residues long. cDNA specific to TCR beta was made from 500 ng of total RNA, with a constant-region primer employed for priming. Modified slightly, ARM-PCR produced TCR beta libraries over three nested multiplex PCR rounds. Researchers ran the first two PCR rounds for approximately 9 cycles each with TRBV1-TRBV30 forward primers and a C-beta reverse primer. TCRdb called the multiplex PCR reads again in MiXCR, with one record for every CDR3 protein. The data hold fewer than 40,000 distinct CDR3 sequences, with roughly 77% observed a single time. This specimen comes from a study of tumor-infiltrating lymphocytes in primary liver carcinoma. Study summary: Patients were both men and women, whose ages ran from 30 to 69 years. Whole-study findings and limits: Tumor region pairs outstripped tumor-adjacent and tumor-blood pairs in overlap.

From around 18-30 mg of unsorted bulk tissue, DNA and RNA were co-extracted together. Each tumor had five separate regions sampled. V is TRBV10-3 and J is TRBJ2-5; no reliable D call. The sequence was collected from a woman younger than 45 with primary liver carcinoma and hepatitis B virus infection. Sequencing used liver tumor tissue from sampling region 3. The subset: tumor region T3, left-lateral pole. The CDR3, as DNA: TGTGCCATCAGTGAGTCGGCTATCAGACAAGAGACCCATTGCTTC. Translated, it gives CAISESAIRQETHCF.